These T cell receptor beta chains were read from a single sample in a study of beta chain features in type 1 diabetes. Method: immunoSEQ multiplex PCR; TCRdb's copy keeps in-frame clones and lacks some. The repertoire holds some 400,000 clones, with approximately 15% as singletons. Source material: naive CD4+ T cells from blood. These receptors originate from a woman aged 18-29 years in good health. Each CDR3 is given with its conserved first and last residue. Each record gives: V gene, D gene, J gene, clone size, CDR3 DNA, CDR3 protein. A D gene is named only where the DNA matches it firmly. The size entry is marked missing in some rows and otherwise reads once, few, many or a size class.

V gene: TRBV9; D gene: -; J gene: TRBJ2-1; clone size: -; CDR3 DNA: TGTGCCAGCAGCTCCCCCATTCAGGACTTATTGTACAATGAGCAGTTCTTC; CDR3 protein: CASSSPIQDLLYNEQFF
V gene: TRBV7-3; D gene: TRBD1; J gene: TRBJ2-6; clone size: -; CDR3 DNA: TGTGCCAGCAGTCGTACAGGGGGCCCCATTCCTGGCAACGTCCTGACTTTC; CDR3 protein: CASSRTGGPIPGNVLTF
V gene: TRBV19; D gene: -; J gene: TRBJ2-1; clone size: -; CDR3 DNA: TGTGCCAGTAGACCCCAGGGCAATGAGCAGTTCTTC; CDR3 protein: CASRPQGNEQFF
V gene: TRBV28; D gene: -; J gene: TRBJ2-7; clone size: few; CDR3 DNA: TGTGCCAGCAGTCGGTACAGGGGGGGGTCCTACGAGCAGTACTTC; CDR3 protein: CASSRYRGGSYEQYF
V gene: TRBV9; D gene: -; J gene: TRBJ2-1; clone size: few; CDR3 DNA: TGTGCCAGCAGCCCACGGCCCAGGGGCACCTACAATGAGCAGTTCTTC; CDR3 protein: CASSPRPRGTYNEQFF
V gene: TRBV11-1; D gene: TRBD2; J gene: TRBJ2-7; clone size: -; CDR3 DNA: TGTGCCAGCAGCCCCGGGACTAACTCCTACGAGCAGTACTTC; CDR3 protein: CASSPGTNSYEQYF
V gene: TRBV7-9; D gene: TRBD1; J gene: TRBJ2-5; clone size: -; CDR3 DNA: TGTGCCAGCAGCTTAGCAGGGGGCGAGACCCAGTACTTC; CDR3 protein: CASSLAGGETQYF
V gene: TRBV28; D gene: -; J gene: TRBJ2-5; clone size: few; CDR3 DNA: TGTGCCAGCCATCATGACAGTCCGGAGACCCAGTACTTC; CDR3 protein: CASHHDSPETQYF
V gene: TRBV29-1; D gene: -; J gene: TRBJ2-3; clone size: -; CDR3 DNA: TGCAGCGTTCCGACAGCGGGTGGGGTAGATACGCAGTATTTT; CDR3 protein: CSVPTAGGVDTQYF
V gene: TRBV30; D gene: TRBD2; J gene: TRBJ2-1; clone size: -; CDR3 DNA: TGTGCCTGGAGTTCGGGGGGGTACAATGAGCAGTTCTTC; CDR3 protein: CAWSSGGYNEQFF
V gene: TRBV20-1; D gene: -; J gene: TRBJ2-5; clone size: -; CDR3 DNA: TGCAGTTTTGGGGGCCCAGAGACCCAGTACTTC; CDR3 protein: CSFGGPETQYF
V gene: TRBV28; D gene: -; J gene: TRBJ2-7; clone size: -; CDR3 DNA: TGTGCCAGCAGCGATGGACAGACCTACGAGCAGTACTTC; CDR3 protein: CASSDGQTYEQYF
V gene: TRBV9; D gene: TRBD2; J gene: TRBJ2-7; clone size: few; CDR3 DNA: TGTGCCAGCAGCGAGCGGGAGGCTTCCTACGAGCAGTACTTC; CDR3 protein: CASSEREASYEQYF
V gene: TRBV2; D gene: -; J gene: TRBJ2-4; clone size: -; CDR3 DNA: TGTGCCAGCATGCCCCGACAGAAAAACATTCAGTACTTC; CDR3 protein: CASMPRQKNIQYF
V gene: TRBV5-4; D gene: TRBD1; J gene: TRBJ2-1; clone size: -; CDR3 DNA: TGTGCCATCGAGTTCCGGGACAGACCCTACAATGAGCAGTTCTTC; CDR3 protein: CAIEFRDRPYNEQFF
V gene: TRBV9; D gene: -; J gene: TRBJ2-2; clone size: -; CDR3 DNA: TGTGCCAGCAGCCCAGTGACTAGTATTACCGGGGAGCTGTTTTTT; CDR3 protein: CASSPVTSITGELFF
V gene: TRBV27; D gene: -; J gene: TRBJ2-7; clone size: few; CDR3 DNA: TGTGCCAGCAAGATACCGGGACATTTCAACGAGCAGTACTTC; CDR3 protein: CASKIPGHFNEQYF
V gene: TRBV19; D gene: TRBD1; J gene: TRBJ2-1; clone size: -; CDR3 DNA: TGTGCCAGTAGACCCCGACAGGGGACAAATATATACAATGAGCAGTTCTTC; CDR3 protein: CASRPRQGTNIYNEQFF
V gene: TRBV15; D gene: TRBD2; J gene: TRBJ2-3; clone size: few; CDR3 DNA: TGTGCCACCAGCAGAGGTGGAGCGGGAGGTGGAGATACGCAGTATTTT; CDR3 protein: CATSRGGAGGGDTQYF
V gene: TRBV10-3; D gene: TRBD1; J gene: TRBJ2-4; clone size: -; CDR3 DNA: TGTGCCATCAGTGAAGGACAGGGTGGAAACATTCAGTACTTC; CDR3 protein: CAISEGQGGNIQYF
V gene: TRBV30; D gene: TRBD1; J gene: TRBJ2-5; clone size: few; CDR3 DNA: TGTGCCTGGACCCGGGACAGGGGGCGAGAGACCCAGTACTTC; CDR3 protein: CAWTRDRGRETQYF
V gene: TRBV7-7; D gene: -; J gene: TRBJ2-5; clone size: -; CDR3 DNA: TGTGCCAGCAGCTTTCAGGCGGGCAATCAAGAGACCCAGTACTTC; CDR3 protein: CASSFQAGNQETQYF
V gene: TRBV10-1; D gene: -; J gene: TRBJ2-1; clone size: -; CDR3 DNA: TGCGCCAGCAGTGAGTCGCCAGTCCGCTACAATGAGCAGTTCTTC; CDR3 protein: CASSESPVRYNEQFF
V gene: TRBV9; D gene: -; J gene: TRBJ2-7; clone size: -; CDR3 DNA: TGTGCCAGCAGCGTCGCCGGCGGGCCCTCCTACGAGCAGTACTTC; CDR3 protein: CASSVAGGPSYEQYF
V gene: TRBV29-1; D gene: -; J gene: TRBJ2-7; clone size: few; CDR3 DNA: TGCAGCGTTGTGACGGTGAGGGAGCAGTACTTC; CDR3 protein: CSVVTVREQYF
V gene: TRBV30; D gene: TRBD2; J gene: TRBJ2-3; clone size: -; CDR3 DNA: TGTGCCCGAGGGACTAGCCCTAGCACAGATACGCAGTATTTT; CDR3 protein: CARGTSPSTDTQYF
V gene: TRBV11-2; D gene: -; J gene: TRBJ2-1; clone size: -; CDR3 DNA: TGTGCCAGCAGCTCCCATCAGGGTACTGAGCAGTTCTTC; CDR3 protein: CASSSHQGTEQFF
V gene: TRBV11-2; D gene: TRBD2; J gene: TRBJ2-5; clone size: few; CDR3 DNA: TGTGCCAGCAGCCGTACCCCCGGGGGGGGTCAAGAGACCCAGTACTTC; CDR3 protein: CASSRTPGGGQETQYF
V gene: TRBV28; D gene: TRBD2; J gene: TRBJ2-7; clone size: few; CDR3 DNA: TGTGCCAGCAGCTTTAGCGGGCCCCCCAGCGAGCAGTACTTC; CDR3 protein: CASSFSGPPSEQYF
V gene: TRBV30; D gene: TRBD2; J gene: TRBJ2-5; clone size: -; CDR3 DNA: TGTGCCTGGACCCGACTAGCGGGTAGTCAAGAGACCCAGTACTTC; CDR3 protein: CAWTRLAGSQETQYF
V gene: TRBV6-5; D gene: -; J gene: TRBJ2-3; clone size: -; CDR3 DNA: TGTGCCAGCAGTTCCCTCGACTACTTCAGCACAGATACGCAGTATTTT; CDR3 protein: CASSSLDYFSTDTQYF
V gene: TRBV5-1; D gene: TRBD2; J gene: TRBJ2-7; clone size: -; CDR3 DNA: TGCGCCAGCAGCTTCAGCGGGAGCCCCTACGAGCAGTACTTC; CDR3 protein: CASSFSGSPYEQYF
V gene: TRBV30; D gene: TRBD1; J gene: TRBJ2-2; clone size: -; CDR3 DNA: TGTGCCTGGAGTGTTCGAACAGGGGGCTTCCCGGCCACCGGGGAGCTGTTTTTT; CDR3 protein: CAWSVRTGGFPATGELFF
V gene: TRBV30; D gene: TRBD1; J gene: TRBJ1-1; clone size: few; CDR3 DNA: TGTGCCTACGACAGAAGACAGGGGATGAGCACTGAAGCTTTCTTT; CDR3 protein: CAYDRRQGMSTEAFF
V gene: TRBV10-3; D gene: TRBD1; J gene: TRBJ2-1; clone size: -; CDR3 DNA: TGTGCCATCAGTGAGGGACAGGGGAACCTGTTCGATGAGCAGTTCTTC; CDR3 protein: CAISEGQGNLFDEQFF
V gene: TRBV28; D gene: -; J gene: TRBJ1-4; clone size: -; CDR3 DNA: TGTGCCAGCAGTTCTACAGGGATGACTAATGAAAAACTGTTTTTT; CDR3 protein: CASSSTGMTNEKLFF
V gene: TRBV30; D gene: TRBD2; J gene: TRBJ2-1; clone size: -; CDR3 DNA: TGTGCCTGTTACGGCGGGAGGTTCTCCTACAATGAGCAGTTCTTC; CDR3 protein: CACYGGRFSYNEQFF
V gene: TRBV27; D gene: -; J gene: TRBJ2-7; clone size: -; CDR3 DNA: TGTGCCAGCAGTTTAGTGCTAGACCCCTCCTACGAGCAGTACTTC; CDR3 protein: CASSLVLDPSYEQYF
V gene: TRBV18; D gene: TRBD2; J gene: TRBJ2-7; clone size: few; CDR3 DNA: TGTGCCAGCTCATCTCAAACCGGGACTAGCGTCGAGCAGTACTTC; CDR3 protein: CASSSQTGTSVEQYF
V gene: TRBV20-1; D gene: -; J gene: TRBJ2-5; clone size: few; CDR3 DNA: TGCAGTGCTTTGACACCGGAGACCCAGTACTTC; CDR3 protein: CSALTPETQYF
V gene: TRBV6-6; D gene: TRBD1; J gene: TRBJ2-1; clone size: few; CDR3 DNA: TGTGCCAGCAGTTTCGGGACAGGGCCCGTCAATGAGCAGTTCTTC; CDR3 protein: CASSFGTGPVNEQFF
V gene: TRBV4-3; D gene: -; J gene: TRBJ2-1; clone size: -; CDR3 DNA: TGCGCCAGCAGCCCGAGTCCCTCTGAGCAGTTCTTC; CDR3 protein: CASSPSPSEQFF
V gene: TRBV19; D gene: -; J gene: TRBJ1-2; clone size: -; CDR3 DNA: TGTGCCAGTACCCACCGAGGGCTTGACTATGGCTACACCTTC; CDR3 protein: CASTHRGLDYGYTF
V gene: TRBV30; D gene: -; J gene: TRBJ2-1; clone size: -; CDR3 DNA: TGTGCCTGGAGACCACCAACGAGCGGTCCCTACAATGAGCAGTTCTTC; CDR3 protein: CAWRPPTSGPYNEQFF
V gene: TRBV4-2; D gene: -; J gene: TRBJ2-5; clone size: -; CDR3 DNA: TGTGCCAGCAGCCTCCGGGGGACCTTCCAAGAGACCCAGTACTTC; CDR3 protein: CASSLRGTFQETQYF
V gene: TRBV10-3; D gene: TRBD2; J gene: TRBJ2-7; clone size: -; CDR3 DNA: TGTGCCATCGCTAATAGCGGGAGGGCCGCTTACGAGCAGTACTTC; CDR3 protein: CAIANSGRAAYEQYF
V gene: TRBV18; D gene: TRBD2; J gene: TRBJ2-2; clone size: -; CDR3 DNA: TGTGCCAGCTCACCACCTGCGGGAGTGAATAGGATTAACACCGGGGAGCTGTTTTTT; CDR3 protein: CASSPPAGVNRINTGELFF
V gene: TRBV30; D gene: -; J gene: TRBJ2-4; clone size: -; CDR3 DNA: TGTGCCTGGAGTGTAGGGGGCATTCAGTACTTC; CDR3 protein: CAWSVGGIQYF
V gene: TRBV10-3; D gene: -; J gene: TRBJ2-3; clone size: few; CDR3 DNA: TGTGCCATCAGTGAGTCGACGGGAGCTAGCACAGATACGCAGTATTTT; CDR3 protein: CAISESTGASTDTQYF
V gene: TRBV6-1; D gene: -; J gene: TRBJ1-3; clone size: few; CDR3 DNA: TGTGCCAGCAGTGATGTCGGGATCTCTGGAAACACCATATATTTT; CDR3 protein: CASSDVGISGNTIYF
V gene: TRBV5-1; D gene: -; J gene: TRBJ1-1; clone size: -; CDR3 DNA: TGCGCCAGCAGCCCGACCGGACGGAGGGACACTGAAGCTTTCTTT; CDR3 protein: CASSPTGRRDTEAFF
V gene: TRBV7-2; D gene: TRBD2; J gene: TRBJ2-5; clone size: few; CDR3 DNA: TGTGCCAGCAGCCCGCGACTAGCTGGTGAGACCCAGTACTTC; CDR3 protein: CASSPRLAGETQYF
V gene: TRBV7-2; D gene: TRBD2; J gene: TRBJ2-2; clone size: -; CDR3 DNA: TGTGCCAGCAGCCCACGGACTAGCGGGAGGTCCGGGGAGCTGTTTTTT; CDR3 protein: CASSPRTSGRSGELFF